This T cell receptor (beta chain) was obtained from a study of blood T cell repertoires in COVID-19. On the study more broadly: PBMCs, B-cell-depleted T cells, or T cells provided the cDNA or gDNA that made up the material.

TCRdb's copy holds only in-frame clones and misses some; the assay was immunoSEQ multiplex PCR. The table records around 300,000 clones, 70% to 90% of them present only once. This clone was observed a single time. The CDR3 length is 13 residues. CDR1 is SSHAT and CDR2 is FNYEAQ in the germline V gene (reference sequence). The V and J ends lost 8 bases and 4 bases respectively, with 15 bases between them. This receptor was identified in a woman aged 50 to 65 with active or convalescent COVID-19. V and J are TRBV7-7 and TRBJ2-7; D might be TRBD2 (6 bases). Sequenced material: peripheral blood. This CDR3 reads CASPGEGSYEQYF. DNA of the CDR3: TGTGCCAGCCCGGGGGAAGGTTCTTACGAGCAGTACTTC.